This T cell receptor beta chain came from a study of OX40 agonist ivuxolimab in advanced cancers. Germline V CDR1 and CDR2: SNHLY, FYNNEI. The CDR3 is made up of 14 amino acids. Losses at the gene ends were 3 bases for V and 9 bases for J; bases not matched to a gene: 7. Worth noting for this clone: The antigen remains undetermined. The same CDR3 arises from other DNA sequences in this sample as well.

Points from the study as a whole: CD8+ T cells showed, on average, more clonal expansion than CD4+ cells.

Assay used: immunoSEQ multiplex PCR; TCRdb lists only in-frame clones, some missing. The table lists about 64,000 clones, about 85% of them singletons. The sample was CD4+ or CD8+ T cells sorted from blood, taken in a trial of the OX40 agonist ivuxolimab. V and J are TRBV2 and TRBJ2-3; 9 nucleotides align to TRBD2. The clonotype originates from an adult with an advanced solid tumor such as melanoma, head and neck, liver or kidney cancer. The CDR3 protein is CASSELAGAGTQYF. The CDR3 region has the DNA TGTGCCAGCAGTGAGTTAGCGGGAGCTGGGACGCAGTATTTT.